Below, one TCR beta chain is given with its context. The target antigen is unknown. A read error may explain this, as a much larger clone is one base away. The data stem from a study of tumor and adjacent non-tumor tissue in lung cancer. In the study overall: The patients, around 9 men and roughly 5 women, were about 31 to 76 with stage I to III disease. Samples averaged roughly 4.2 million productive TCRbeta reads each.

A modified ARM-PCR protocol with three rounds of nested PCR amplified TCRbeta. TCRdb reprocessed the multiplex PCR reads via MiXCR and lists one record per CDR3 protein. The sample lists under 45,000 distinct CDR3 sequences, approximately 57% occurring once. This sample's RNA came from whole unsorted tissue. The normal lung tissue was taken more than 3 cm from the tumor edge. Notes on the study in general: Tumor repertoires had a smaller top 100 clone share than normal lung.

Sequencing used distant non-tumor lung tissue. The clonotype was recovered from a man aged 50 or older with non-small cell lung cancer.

Here the CDR3 reads CSAYTQGFNQPKHF. The CDR3 DNA reads as TGCAGTGCTTACACACAGGGATTTAATCAGCCCAAGCATTTT. The V call is TRBV20-1, the J call TRBJ1-5, with a tentative D call TRBD1 (6 bases). CDR3 size: 14 residues. Germline values: CDR1 DFQATT, CDR2 SNEGSKA (reference sequence).